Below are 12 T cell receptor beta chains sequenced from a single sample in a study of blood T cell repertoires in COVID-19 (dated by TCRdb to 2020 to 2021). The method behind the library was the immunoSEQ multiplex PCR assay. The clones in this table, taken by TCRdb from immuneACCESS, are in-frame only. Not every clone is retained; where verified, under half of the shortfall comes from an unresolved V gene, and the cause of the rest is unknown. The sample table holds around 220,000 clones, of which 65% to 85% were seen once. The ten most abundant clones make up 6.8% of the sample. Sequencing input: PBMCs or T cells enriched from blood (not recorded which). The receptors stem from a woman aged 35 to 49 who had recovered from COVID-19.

CDR3 nucleotides: TGTGCCAGCAGCTTTCAGGGTAGTTACAATGAGCAGTTCTTC. This encodes CASSFQGSYNEQFF. The V and J genes are TRBV5-7 and TRBJ2-1; possible D gene TRBD1, 5 bases. TRBV5-7 carries the ORF label, with uncertain function. Trimming took 2 bases from V and 4 from J, leaving 10 bases between them. The CDR3 is 14 residues long.

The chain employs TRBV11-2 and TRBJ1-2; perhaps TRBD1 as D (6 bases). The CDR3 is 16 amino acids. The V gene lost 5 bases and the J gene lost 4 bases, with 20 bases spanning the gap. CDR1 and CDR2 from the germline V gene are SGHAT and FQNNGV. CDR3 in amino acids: CASSPDSSSPLYGYTF. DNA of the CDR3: TGTGCCAGCAGCCCGGACAGTTCGAGTCCCCTCTATGGCTACACCTTC.

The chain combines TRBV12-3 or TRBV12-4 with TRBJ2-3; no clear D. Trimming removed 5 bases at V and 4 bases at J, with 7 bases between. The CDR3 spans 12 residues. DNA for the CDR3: TGTGCCAGCAGTCCGTCGGCAGATACGCAGTATTTT. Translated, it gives CASSPSADTQYF.

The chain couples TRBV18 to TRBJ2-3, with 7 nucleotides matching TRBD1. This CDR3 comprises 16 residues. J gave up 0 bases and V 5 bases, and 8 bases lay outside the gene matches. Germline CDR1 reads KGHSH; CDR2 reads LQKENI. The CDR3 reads CASSAFRDRSTDTQYF. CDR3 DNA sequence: TGTGCCAGCTCAGCCTTCCGGGACAGAAGCACAGATACGCAGTATTTT.

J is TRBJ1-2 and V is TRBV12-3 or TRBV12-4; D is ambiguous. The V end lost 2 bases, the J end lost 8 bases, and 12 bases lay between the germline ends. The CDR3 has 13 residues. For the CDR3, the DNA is TGTGCCAGCAGTTTAATCTCCAACTTGGGCTACACCTTC. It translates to CASSLISNLGYTF.

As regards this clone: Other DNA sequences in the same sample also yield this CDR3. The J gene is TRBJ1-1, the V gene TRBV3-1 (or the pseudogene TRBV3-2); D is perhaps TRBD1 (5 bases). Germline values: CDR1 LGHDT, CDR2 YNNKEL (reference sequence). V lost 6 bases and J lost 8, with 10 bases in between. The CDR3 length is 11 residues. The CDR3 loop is CASSQTGEAFF. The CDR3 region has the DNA TGTGCCAGCAGTCAAACAGGAGAAGCTTTCTTT.

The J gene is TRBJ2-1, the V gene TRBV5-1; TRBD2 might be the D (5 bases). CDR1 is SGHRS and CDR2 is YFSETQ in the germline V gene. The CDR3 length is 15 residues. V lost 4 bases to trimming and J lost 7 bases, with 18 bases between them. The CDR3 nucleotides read TGCGCCAGCAGCACGGACGGGATGGGTGGGAATGAGCAGTTCTTC. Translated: CASSTDGMGGNEQFF.

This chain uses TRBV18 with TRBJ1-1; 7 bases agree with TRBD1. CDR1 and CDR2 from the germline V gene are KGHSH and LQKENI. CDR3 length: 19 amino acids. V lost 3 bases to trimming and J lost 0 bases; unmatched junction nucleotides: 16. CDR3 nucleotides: TGTGCCAGCTCACCTGATGGGACAGTACCCCCGAGGGTGAACACTGAAGCTTTCTTT. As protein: CASSPDGTVPPRVNTEAFF.

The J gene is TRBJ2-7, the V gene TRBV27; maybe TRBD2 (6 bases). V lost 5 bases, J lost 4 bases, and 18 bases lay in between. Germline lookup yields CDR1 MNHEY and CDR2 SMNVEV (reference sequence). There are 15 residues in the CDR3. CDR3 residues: CASSPWGGNPYEQYF. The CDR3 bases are TGTGCCAGCAGTCCATGGGGCGGGAACCCATACGAGCAGTACTTC.

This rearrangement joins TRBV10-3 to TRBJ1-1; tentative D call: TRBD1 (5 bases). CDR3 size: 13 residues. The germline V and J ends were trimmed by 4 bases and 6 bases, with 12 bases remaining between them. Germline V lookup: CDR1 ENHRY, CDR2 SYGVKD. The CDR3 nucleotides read TGTGCCATCAGTGCAATCGGGGGGGCTGAAGCTTTCTTT. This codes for CAISAIGGAEAFF.

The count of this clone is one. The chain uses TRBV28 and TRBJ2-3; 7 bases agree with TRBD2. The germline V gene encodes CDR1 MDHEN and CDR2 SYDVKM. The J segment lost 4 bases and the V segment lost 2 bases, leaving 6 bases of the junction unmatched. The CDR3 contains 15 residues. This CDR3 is CASSLRRELPDTQYF. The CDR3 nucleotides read TGTGCCAGCAGTTTAAGGCGGGAGCTCCCAGATACGCAGTATTTT.

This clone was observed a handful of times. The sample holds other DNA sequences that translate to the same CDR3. CDR3 amino acids: CASRRTGDNSPLHF. CDR3 DNA sequence: TGCGCCAGCAGACGGACAGGGGACAATTCACCCCTCCACTTT. This chain links TRBV5-1 with TRBJ1-6; 9 bases map to TRBD1. Per germline, CDR1 SGHRS and CDR2 YFSETQ. The V segment lost 5 bases and the J segment 7 bases; nucleotides outside the gene matches: 4. The CDR3 spans 14 residues.